The sequence of this T cell receptor beta chain was determined in a study of PD-1 blockade in classical Hodgkin lymphoma. Regarding the study as a whole: Those achieving complete response showed baseline diversity like newly diagnosed patients.

About this clone: The antigen remains undetermined.

Documented time point: cycle 4 day 1 (C4D1), after around six weeks of nivolumab. Each of the patients experienced relapse following autologous stem cell transplantation, and their brentuximab vedotin exposure differed. This CDR3 contains 14 residues. The V and J ends lost 0 bases and 0 bases respectively, with 7 bases between them. Germline values: CDR1 SGHRS, CDR2 YFSETQ. The assay was immunoSEQ multiplex PCR, and TCRdb's table has in-frame clones only and misses some. Of 80,000 to 100,000 clones in the sample, about 93% are singletons; the top ten hold about 2%. The starting material was peripheral blood mononuclear cells (PBMCs), obtained before the fourth cycle of nivolumab. This chain uses TRBV5-1 with TRBJ2-7, with D tentatively TRBD1 (5 bases). This receptor was identified in a human donor with classical Hodgkin lymphoma. The chain's CDR3 is CASSLGQSSYEQYF. CDR3 sequence (DNA): TGCGCCAGCAGCTTGGGACAGAGCTCCTACGAGCAGTACTTC.